These 28 T cell receptor beta chains originate from one sample sequenced in a study of shared clonotypes between healthy human individuals. Generated by immunoSEQ multiplex PCR, the TCRdb table keeps only in-frame clones and is missing some. Of under 2,500,000 clones listed, approximately 94% are singletons. The source material was naive CD4+ T cells sorted from blood. As to subset: CD45RA+ positively selected. The receptor set was obtained from a man aged 18 to 35 in good health.

The rearrangement uses TRBV7-2 and TRBJ2-1; 9 nucleotides match TRBD2. With 4 bases clipped from V and 6 bases from J, the junction kept 7 bases outside the gene matches. The CDR3 length is 15 residues. Germline V gene sequence: CDR1 SGHTA, CDR2 FQGNSA. The CDR3 loop reads CASSSVGGRANEQFF. Written as DNA, the CDR3 is TGTGCCAGCAGCTCTGTAGGCGGGAGGGCCAATGAGCAGTTCTTC.

The chain combines TRBV29-1 with TRBJ1-1; 8 bases line up with TRBD1. CDR1 is SQVTM and CDR2 is ANQGSEA in the germline V gene. V was clipped by 4 bases and J by 6 bases; unmatched bases: 10. There are 14 residues in the CDR3. CDR3: CSVGFRTGKPEAFF. CDR3 in DNA: TGCAGCGTTGGTTTTAGGACAGGGAAACCTGAAGCTTTCTTT.

The chain carries TRBV6-5 and TRBJ1-2; TRBD1 matches at 8 bases. The CDR3 has 14 residues. The J segment lost 5 bases and the V segment lost 6 bases, leaving 8 bases of the junction unmatched. Germline values: CDR1 MNHEY, CDR2 SVGAGI. This CDR3 is CASSAGGAGYGYTF. In DNA, the CDR3 is TGTGCCAGCAGCGCAGGGGGCGCAGGGTATGGCTACACCTTC.

With regard to this clone: At the DNA level, this CDR3 is encoded by other sequences in the same sample as well. This chain connects TRBV9 to TRBJ2-2, with D unclear. Germline lookup yields CDR1 SGDLS and CDR2 YYNGEE. The CDR3 runs 14 residues. Trimming shortened V by 3 bases and J by 1 base, and 7 bases separated the two germline ends. In DNA form, the CDR3 reads TGTGCCAGCAGCGGCCAAATGAACACCGGGGAGCTGTTTTTT. This sequence encodes CASSGQMNTGELFF.

This clone showed up just a few times. The chain links TRBV2 to TRBJ2-7; D not resolved. The V end lost 7 bases, the J end lost 3 bases, and 7 bases lay between the germline ends. The CDR3 sequence is 11 residues long. CDR1 and CDR2 (germline): SNHLY, FYNNEI. The CDR3: CASNRDYEQYF. In DNA, the CDR3 is TGTGCCAGCAACAGAGACTACGAGCAGTACTTC.

The CDR3 nucleotides are TGTGCCAGCAGCTCTATTAGAGCGGGAGGCACAGATACGCAGTATTTT. Translation gives CASSSIRAGGTDTQYF. This chain uses TRBV7-2 with TRBJ2-3, with TRBD2 identical over 8 bases. Germline lookup yields CDR1 SGHTA and CDR2 FQGNSA. The CDR3 is 16 amino acids. Trimming at V came to 4 bases and at J to 1 base, leaving 7 bases not matched to a gene.

This rearrangement joins TRBV5-4 to TRBJ1-3, with 9 nucleotides matching TRBD1. V dropped 4 bases and J dropped 3; count of bases not matched to a gene: 5. In germline, CDR1 is SGHNT, CDR2 YYREEE (reference sequence). The CDR3 covers 15 residues. The CDR3 is CASSDGQGNGNTIYF. CDR3 DNA: TGTGCCAGCAGCGATGGACAGGGGAATGGAAACACCATATATTTT.

A remark on this clone: This sample also contains other DNA sequences that code for the same CDR3. V and J are TRBV30 and TRBJ2-3; D gene uncertain. CDR1 is GTSNPN and CDR2 is SVGIG in the germline V gene (reference sequence). Trimming pared 1 base from V and 2 bases from J, leaving 7 bases between. The CDR3 sequence is 13 residues long. The chain's CDR3 is CAWSDPSTDTQYF. In DNA form, the CDR3 reads TGTGCCTGGAGTGACCCCTCCACAGATACGCAGTATTTT.

This chain links TRBV6-4 with TRBJ2-3, with a tentative D call TRBD1 (7 bases). This CDR3 has 13 amino acids. Trimming removed 4 bases from V and 9 bases from J, with 14 bases in between. Germline loops: CDR1 MRHNA, CDR2 SNTAGT. The CDR3 coding sequence is TGTGCCAGCAGTGTTGAGCCAGGGGGGACGCAGTATTTT. This codes for CASSVEPGGTQYF.

The chain is built from TRBV10-1 and TRBJ2-1, with D maybe TRBD1 (6 bases). The CDR3 consists of 16 residues. Per germline, CDR1 WNHNN and CDR2 SYGVQD (reference sequence). V lost 0 bases and J lost 5, with 14 bases in between. CDR3 in amino acids: CASSESGRTVNNEQFF. CDR3 DNA: TGCGCCAGCAGTGAGTCGGGAAGGACAGTAAACAATGAGCAGTTCTTC.

About this clone: The same CDR3 arises from other DNA sequences in this sample as well. J is TRBJ2-3 and V is TRBV2; 7 bases match TRBD1. V gave up 6 bases and J gave up 3 bases; unmatched junction bases: 3. This CDR3 contains 13 residues. The germline V gene encodes CDR1 SNHLY and CDR2 FYNNEI. CDR3 sequence reads: CASSGQATDTQYF. The CDR3 DNA sequence: TGTGCCAGCAGCGGACAGGCTACAGATACGCAGTATTTT.

The gene calls are TRBV19 and TRBJ2-2; TRBD1 matches 7 bases. In germline, CDR1 is LNHDA, CDR2 SQIVND (reference sequence). V lost 4 bases to trimming and J lost 6 bases; unmatched junction nucleotides: 5. The CDR3 totals 14 residues. CDR3 sequence reads: CASSKDRVAGELFF. CDR3 coding DNA: TGTGCCAGTAGTAAAGACAGGGTGGCCGGGGAGCTGTTTTTT.

The J gene is TRBJ2-3, the V gene TRBV2; D unclear. In germline, CDR1 is SNHLY, CDR2 FYNNEI. The CDR3 totals 14 residues. V lost 6 bases, J lost 2 bases, and 12 bases lay in between. CDR3 nucleotides: TGTGCCAGCAGCCAACAAGAAGACACAGATACGCAGTATTTT. Its translation: CASSQQEDTDTQYF.

The V and J genes are TRBV11-2 and TRBJ2-2; D is uncertain. The CDR3 loop spans 13 amino acids. With 5 bases removed from V and 1 base from J, the gap between germline ends came to 5 bases. Germline assignment: CDR1 SGHAT and CDR2 FQNNGV. The CDR3 is CASSPWNTGELFF. Written as DNA, the CDR3 is TGTGCCAGCAGCCCATGGAACACCGGGGAGCTGTTTTTT.

V and J are TRBV5-4 and TRBJ1-6, with D possibly TRBD1 on 6 matching bases. The V end was cut by 1 base, the J end by 8 bases, with 13 bases between. The length of the CDR3 is 15 residues. Germline CDR1 reads SGHNT; CDR2 reads YYREEE (reference sequence). For the CDR3, the DNA is TGTGCCAGCAGCTTGCAACAGGGCTTAGATTCACCCCTCCACTTT. Amino acids: CASSLQQGLDSPLHF.

In this sample, this clone turned up once. CDR3 residues: CASSQPSGLAGGLPGANVLTF. The CDR3 DNA sequence: TGCGCCAGCAGCCAGCCGTCGGGACTAGCGGGGGGGCTGCCAGGGGCCAACGTCCTGACTTTC. V and J are TRBV4-1 and TRBJ2-6, with 16 bases lining up with TRBD2. The CDR3 extends over 21 amino acids. Germline V gene data show CDR1 as MGHRA and CDR2 as YSYEKL. The ends lost 3 bases at V and 4 bases at J; junction bases unmatched: 12.

This clone was recorded only once. The chain recombines TRBV5-1 with TRBJ1-2; 9 bases are shared with TRBD1. J was trimmed by 7 bases and V by 4 bases; bases with no gene match: 8. Germline V lookup: CDR1 SGHRS, CDR2 YFSETQ. The CDR3 has 14 residues. The CDR3 here is CASSPGQGISGYTF. CDR3 bases: TGCGCCAGCAGCCCGGGACAGGGTATTTCTGGCTACACCTTC.

The chain recombines TRBV27 with TRBJ1-1; TRBD1 agrees at 7 bases. V shed 8 bases and J 4 bases; nucleotides not matched to a gene: 10. CDR1 is MNHEY and CDR2 is SMNVEV in the germline V gene (reference sequence). CDR3 length: 14 amino acids. CDR3 nucleotides: TGTGCCAGCCGAGTAGCCGCAGGGGGCACTGAAGCTTTCTTT. This codes for CASRVAAGGTEAFF.

The chain employs TRBV5-1 and TRBJ1-2; D is possibly TRBD1 (6 bases). The CDR3 is 15 amino acids. Trimming removed 6 bases at V and 5 bases at J, with 20 bases between. Germline loops: CDR1 SGHRS, CDR2 YFSETQ. The CDR3 DNA is TGCGCCAGCATCCCAACAACAGGGTTGACTTATGGCTACACCTTC. Protein product: CASIPTTGLTYGYTF.

V is TRBV30 and J is TRBJ1-1, with unresolved D. Germline-derived CDR1 and CDR2 are GTSNPN and SVGIG (reference sequence). Trimming pared 5 bases from V and 0 bases from J, leaving 10 bases between. This CDR3 is 13 amino acids long. Here the CDR3 DNA reads TGTGCCTGGGCCCTTGCTTTGAACACTGAAGCTTTCTTT. It yields the protein CAWALALNTEAFF. Full variable domain (rest looked up from reference TRBV30 and TRBJ1-1): SQTIHQWPATLVQPVGSPLSLECTVEGTSNPNLYWYRQAAGRGLQLLFYSVGIGQISSEVPQNLSASRPQDRQFILSSKKLLLSDSGFYLCAWALALNTEAFFGQGTRLTVV.

The chain couples TRBV5-1 to TRBJ2-2, with no clear D. The ends were cut back, 1 base at V and 2 bases at J, with 6 bases in the middle. The length of the CDR3 is 14 residues. The germline V gene has CDR1 SGHRS and CDR2 YFSETQ. CDR3 coding DNA: TGCGCCAGCAGCTTGTACCCTAACACCGGGGAGCTGTTTTTT. Translation: CASSLYPNTGELFF.

The chain combines TRBV19 with TRBJ2-7, with a weak D call TRBD1 (5 bases). V lost 10 bases and J lost 4, with 11 bases in between. CDR1 LNHDA and CDR2 SQIVND come from the germline V gene (reference sequence). The CDR3 runs to 11 residues. The CDR3 spells CATQGVYEQYF. CDR3 DNA: TGTGCCACCCAAGGGGTGTACGAGCAGTACTTC.

CDR3 nucleotide sequence: TGCGCCAGCAGCCAAGAGACAGTTAGCAATCAGCCCCAGCATTTT. This gives the protein CASSQETVSNQPQHF. This sequence joins TRBV4-1 and TRBJ1-5; a possible D gene is TRBD1 (5 bases). Between the trimmed V and J ends, which lost 0 bases and 0 bases, there was a span of 6 bases. The CDR3 is made up of 15 amino acids. Germline CDR1 reads MGHRA; CDR2 reads YSYEKL.

V and J are TRBV6-6 and TRBJ1-1; D possibly corresponds to TRBD1 (5 bases). This CDR3 has 14 amino acids. V was cut by 7 bases and J by 4 bases, with 16 bases left in between. CDR1 is MNHNY and CDR2 is SVGAGI in the germline V gene (reference sequence). CDR3: CASNGRGPFTEAFF. In DNA form, the CDR3 reads TGTGCCAGCAACGGGAGGGGCCCATTCACTGAAGCTTTCTTT.

The chain couples TRBV2 to TRBJ1-2; 9 bases fit TRBD1. CDR1 SNHLY and CDR2 FYNNEI come from the germline V gene. J gave up 4 bases and V 8 bases, and 8 bases lay outside the gene matches. The CDR3 loop spans 14 amino acids. The CDR3 DNA is TGTGCCAGCGGCACAGGGGGCTATAGCTATGGCTACACCTTC. This gives the protein CASGTGGYSYGYTF.

This clone was counted a few times. The chain carries TRBV5-1 and TRBJ2-5; 10 nucleotides line up with TRBD2. Trimming at V came to 4 bases and at J to 3 bases, leaving 6 bases not matched to a gene. This CDR3 has 15 residues. Germline V gene sequence: CDR1 SGHRS, CDR2 YFSETQ. CDR3 protein: CASSRTSGNKETQYF. In nucleotides, the CDR3 is TGCGCCAGCAGCCGCACTAGCGGGAACAAAGAGACCCAGTACTTC.

The chain employs TRBV30 and TRBJ2-7, with 9 bases aligning to TRBD1. The germline gives CDR1 GTSNPN, CDR2 SVGIG (reference sequence). V dropped 8 bases and J dropped 10; count of bases not matched to a gene: 12. The CDR3 length is 12 residues. CDR3 sequence reads: CAGGGTGTFQYF. Here the CDR3 DNA reads TGTGCCGGAGGGGGGACAGGGACCTTTCAGTACTTC.

V usage is TRBV18 and J usage is TRBJ2-7; possible D gene TRBD2, 5 bases. CDR3 length: 14 residues. V lost 8 bases to trimming and J lost 3 bases, with 17 bases between them. CDR1 and CDR2 (germline): KGHSH, LQKENI. The CDR3: CASVEEYGHYEQYF. In nucleotides, the CDR3 is TGTGCCAGCGTGGAGGAATACGGGCACTACGAGCAGTACTTC.